This TCR beta chain was sequenced in a study of OX40 agonist ivuxolimab in advanced cancers. Study-wide context: It was permissible to have had prior anti-PD-1, anti-PD-L1 or anti-CTLA-4 therapy, and around 43% had some. Three individuals attained partial responses, comprising one hepatocellular carcinoma case and two cutaneous melanoma cases.

Systemic immunosuppression or a history of autoimmune disease excluded patients. The CDR3 runs 17 residues. With 6 bases clipped from V and 1 base from J, the junction kept 13 bases outside the gene matches. Germline V gene sequence: CDR1 SGHDN, CDR2 FVKESK. Method: immunoSEQ multiplex PCR; TCRdb's copy keeps in-frame clones and lacks some. The sample lists 25,000 to 30,000 clones, 75% to 85% occurring once. J is TRBJ1-1 and V is TRBV14; 8 bases line up with TRBD1. The TCR sequence derives from an adult with an advanced solid tumor such as melanoma, head and neck, liver or kidney cancer. The source material was CD4+ or CD8+ T cells sorted from blood, sampled in a trial of the OX40 agonist ivuxolimab. The CDR3 DNA reads as TGTGCCAGCAGTAGGGCAGGGGGCATCAAGACGAACACTGAAGCTTTCTTT. It translates to CASSRAGGIKTNTEAFF. The full variable domain, its missing parts supplied by reference TRBV14 and TRBJ1-1, is EAGVTQFPSHSVIEKGQTVTLRCDPISGHDNLYWYRRVMGKEIKFLLHFVKESKQDESGMPNNRFLAERTGGTYSTLKVQPAELEDSGVYFCASSRAGGIKTNTEAFFGQGTRLTVV.